This T cell receptor (beta chain) stems from a study of blood T cell repertoires in COVID-19. Background on the study: Italy, Spain and the United States were the sources of the convalescent and acute COVID-19 samples. Sources were T cells, B-cell-depleted T cells, or PBMCs; the material itself was cDNA or gDNA.

V was pared by 1 base and J by 2 bases, with 14 bases between. Germline CDR1 SEHNR, CDR2 FQNEAQ (reference sequence). The CDR3 spans 16 residues. This clone was detected only once. The authors' processing: From reference gene primer amplification, estimates of nucleated cell counts were derived. Only in-frame clones appear in the TCRdb table, and some are missing; sequencing was by immunoSEQ multiplex PCR. V, J and clone size reflect that table, while D and trimming were determined from the DNA. The sample consists of around 320,000 clones, around 85% of them appearing once. Material for sequencing was peripheral blood. J is TRBJ1-2 and V is TRBV7-9; D gene ambiguous. This TCR came from a human donor in a cohort sampled during active COVID-19. In nucleotides, the CDR3 is TGTGCCAGCAGCTTAGGTCTTCACCACATGAACTATGGCTACACCTTC. The encoded protein is CASSLGLHHMNYGYTF. The variable domain in full, completed from reference TRBV7-9 and TRBJ1-2, reads DTGVSQNPRHKITKRGQNVTFRCDPISEHNRLYWYRQTLGQGPEFLTYFQNEAQLEKSRLLSDRFSAERPKGSFSTLEIQRTEQGDSAMYLCASSLGLHHMNYGYTFGSGTRLTVV.